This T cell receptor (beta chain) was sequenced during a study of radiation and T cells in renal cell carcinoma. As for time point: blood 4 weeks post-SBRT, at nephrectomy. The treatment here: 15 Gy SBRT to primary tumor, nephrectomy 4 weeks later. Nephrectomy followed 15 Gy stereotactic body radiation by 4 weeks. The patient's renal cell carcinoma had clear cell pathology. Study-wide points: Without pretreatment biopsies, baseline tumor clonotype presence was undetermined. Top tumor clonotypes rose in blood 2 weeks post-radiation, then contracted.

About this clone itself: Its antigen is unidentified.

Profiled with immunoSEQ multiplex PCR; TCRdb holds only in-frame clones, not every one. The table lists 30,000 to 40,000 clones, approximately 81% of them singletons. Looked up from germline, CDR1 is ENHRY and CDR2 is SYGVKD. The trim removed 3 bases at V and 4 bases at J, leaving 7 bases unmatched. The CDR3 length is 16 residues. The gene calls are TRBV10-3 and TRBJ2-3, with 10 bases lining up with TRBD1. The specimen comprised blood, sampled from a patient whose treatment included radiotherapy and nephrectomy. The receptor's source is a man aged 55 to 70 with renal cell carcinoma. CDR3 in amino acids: CAISERPGQGSDTQYF. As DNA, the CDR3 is TGTGCCATCAGTGAACGACCGGGACAGGGGTCAGATACGCAGTATTTT.